The 23 T cell receptor beta chains reported below all come from one sample, sequenced in a study of T cells in Graves' hyperthyroidism and ophthalmopathy. There were TCR beta CDR3 regions amplified from RNA transcripts. The TCR CDR3 was amplified in a first-round RT-PCR using the HTBI primer set. TCRdb fed the multiplex PCR reads into MiXCR, producing one record per CDR3 protein. This sample yields hundreds of thousands of distinct CDR3 sequences, of which 18% are seen a single time; roughly 17% belongs to the top ten. Sequencing input: blood. The source is a woman aged 45-60 years with Graves' hyperthyroidism that later progressed to Graves' ophthalmopathy.

This clonotype showed up just a few times. The chain joins TRBV9 to TRBJ1-2; 8 nucleotides agree with TRBD1. Trimming removed 0 bases from V and 0 bases from J; junction bases left unmatched: 7. In germline, CDR1 is SGDLS, CDR2 YYNGEE. CDR3 size: 17 residues. The CDR3 loop is CASSVDGTGDPNYGYTF. The CDR3 DNA follows: TGTGCCAGCAGCGTAGATGGGACAGGAGACCCTAACTATGGCTACACCTTC.

This clonotype was counted between two and nine times. This chain connects TRBV5-1 to TRBJ2-2; 12 positions match TRBD1. CDR3 size: 16 residues. The V gene's germline CDR1 is SGHRS and CDR2 YFSETQ. Germline trimming cut 4 bases from V and 6 bases from J; bases unmatched to any gene: 7. The CDR3 region is CASSIPGQGAPGELFF. In nucleotides, the CDR3 is TGCGCCAGCAGCATACCGGGACAGGGGGCCCCCGGGGAGCTGTTTTTT.

This clonotype showed up many times. This chain joins TRBV11-2 and TRBJ1-2, with a weak D call TRBD1 (5 bases). The CDR3 length is 13 residues. Trimming removed 4 bases at V and 4 bases at J, with 10 bases between. Germline CDR1 SGHAT, CDR2 FQNNGV. DNA for the CDR3: TGTGCCAGCAGCTCGGACACATCCTATGGCTACACCTTC. Its protein is CASSSDTSYGYTF.

J is TRBJ1-5 and V is TRBV15; D remains unclear. Germline values: CDR1 LNHNV, CDR2 YYDKDF (reference sequence). The CDR3 extends over 14 amino acids. Trimming left V 0 bases short and J 10 bases short, with 13 bases between. CDR3: CATSRDPGYEPQHF. The CDR3 nucleotides read TGTGCCACCAGCAGAGATCCTGGGTACGAACCCCAGCATTTT.

This clonotype has at least ten counts. The rearrangement uses TRBV24-1 and TRBJ1-2, with D hard to call. The CDR3 totals 12 residues. Germline V gene lookup returns CDR1 KGHDR and CDR2 SFDVKD. The V end was cut by 6 bases, the J end by 3 bases, with 7 bases between. The CDR3: CATSLNDYGYTF. CDR3 nucleotide sequence: TGTGCCACCAGTCTTAACGACTATGGCTACACCTTC.

This clonotype has at least ten counts. The rearrangement links TRBV20-1 to TRBJ1-2; the D is unclear. Germline values: CDR1 DFQATT, CDR2 SNEGSKA (reference sequence). Trimming stripped 1 base from V and 7 bases from J, with 10 bases between. CDR3 length: 12 amino acids. The CDR3, as DNA: TGCAGTGCTAGAGTGGACTCTGGTGGCTACACCTTC. Its protein product is CSARVDSGGYTF.

This clonotype was found many times. V gene TRBV5-1 combines with J gene TRBJ2-3; 14 nucleotides agree with TRBD2. With V trimmed by 3 bases and J by 5 bases, 17 bases remained unmatched. Germline lookup yields CDR1 SGHRS and CDR2 YFSETQ. This CDR3 has 20 amino acids. The CDR3 loop reads CASSWNSGLAGARRVDTQYF. The CDR3 DNA sequence: TGCGCCAGCAGCTGGAACTCGGGACTAGCGGGGGCACGAAGGGTAGATACGCAGTATTTT.

V gene TRBV6-5 combines with J gene TRBJ2-5; the D gene could be TRBD1 or TRBD2 (5 bases each). Looked up from germline, CDR1 is MNHEY and CDR2 is SVGAGI. This CDR3 is 20 amino acids long. V was pared by 1 base and J by 0 bases, with 24 bases between. CDR3 bases: TGTGCCAGCAGTTACTTGGGACCCCCCAGGGACCGAGAGTACCAAGAGACCCAGTACTTC. It yields the protein CASSYLGPPRDREYQETQYF.

The chain carries TRBV12-3 or TRBV12-4 and TRBJ1-6, with 8 bases that match TRBD1. This CDR3 has 15 amino acids. With 3 bases clipped from V and 8 bases from J, the junction kept 6 bases outside the gene matches. The CDR3 region is CASSLGRGLYSPLHF. Here the CDR3 DNA reads TGTGCCAGCAGTTTGGGCAGGGGGCTTTATTCACCCCTCCACTTT.

This clonotype was seen at least ten times. The V call is TRBV12-3 or TRBV12-4, the J call TRBJ1-1; D ambiguous. CDR3 length: 14 amino acids. V lost 4 bases to trimming and J lost 0 bases, with 9 bases between them. CDR3 amino acids: CASSWLHVNTEAFF. The CDR3, as DNA: TGTGCCAGCAGTTGGTTGCATGTGAACACTGAAGCTTTCTTT.

V gene TRBV30 combines with J gene TRBJ2-2; TRBD2 aligns across 8 bases. With V trimmed by 3 bases and J by 6 bases, 9 bases remained unmatched. Per germline, CDR1 GTSNPN and CDR2 SVGIG (reference sequence). The CDR3 loop spans 15 amino acids. CDR3 sequence: CAWRRSGGGSGELFF. CDR3 sequence (DNA): TGTGCCTGGAGGAGGTCGGGGGGGGGCTCCGGGGAGCTGTTTTTT. Drawing the rest from reference TRBV30 and TRBJ2-2, the complete variable domain is SQTIHQWPATLVQPVGSPLSLECTVEGTSNPNLYWYRQAAGRGLQLLFYSVGIGQISSEVPQNLSASRPQDRQFILSSKKLLLSDSGFYLCAWRRSGGGSGELFFGEGSRLTVL.

CDR3 sequence reads: CASSVAGSGSMYEQFF. Written as DNA, the CDR3 is TGTGCCAGCAGCGTAGCTGGGAGCGGGAGCATGTATGAGCAGTTCTTC. The V and J genes are TRBV9 and TRBJ2-1, with TRBD2 matching 8 bases. This CDR3 is 16 amino acids long. Germline V CDR1 and CDR2: SGDLS, YYNGEE. After removal of 0 bases from V and 8 bases from J, the junction contained 10 bases not matched to a gene.

The chain is built from TRBV5-5 and TRBJ2-2; TRBD2 aligns across 7 bases. The CDR3 is 16 residues long. V was clipped by 4 bases and J by 6 bases; unmatched bases: 12. Per the germline V gene, CDR1 is SGHKS and CDR2 is YYEKEE (reference sequence). CDR3 sequence (DNA): TGTGCCAGCAGCCCCCTTGGGCGGGGGAGGTCCGGGGAGCTGTTTTTT. It encodes CASSPLGRGRSGELFF. Combining the CDR3 with reference TRBV5-5 and TRBJ2-2 gives the whole variable domain DAGVTQSPTHLIKTRGQQVTLRCSPISGHKSVSWYQQVLGQGPQFIFQYYEKEERGRGNFPDRFSARQFPNYSSELNVNALLLGDSALYLCASSPLGRGRSGELFFGEGSRLTVL.

This chain links TRBV6-4 with TRBJ2-1; the D gene could be TRBD1 or TRBD2 (5 bases each). V lost 4 bases to trimming and J lost 2 bases, with 12 bases between them. The germline gives CDR1 MRHNA, CDR2 SNTAGT. CDR3 length equals 15 residues. CDR3 residues: CASSAGQGPYNEQFF. The CDR3 nucleotides read TGTGCCAGCAGTGCGGGGCAGGGTCCCTACAATGAGCAGTTCTTC.

The chain recombines TRBV7-2 with TRBJ2-5; no clear D gene. V gave up 5 bases and J gave up 1 base, with 8 bases separating them. The germline gives CDR1 SGHTA, CDR2 FQGNSA. This CDR3 has 13 residues. CDR3 region: CASSPDFQETQYF. CDR3 nucleotides: TGTGCCAGCAGCCCGGATTTCCAAGAGACCCAGTACTTC.

This clonotype turned up a few times. The CDR3 DNA is TGTGCCAGCAGCCCCCCACGTCGTCCGGGACAGACGTCTTACGAGCAGTACTTC. It translates to CASSPPRRPGQTSYEQYF. The V and J genes are TRBV7-9 and TRBJ2-7; 7 bases line up with TRBD1. CDR3 size: 18 residues. Germline CDR1 reads SEHNR; CDR2 reads FQNEAQ (reference sequence). Trimming cost V 5 bases and J 4 bases; bases outside gene matches: 20.

This clonotype appeared many times. The V and J genes are TRBV7-9 and TRBJ2-3; no definite D call. The CDR3 loop spans 14 amino acids. Germline assignment: CDR1 SEHNR and CDR2 FQNEAQ (reference sequence). V lost 1 base and J lost 4, with 9 bases in between. The CDR3, as DNA: TGTGCCAGCAGCTTAGGTCGCATTTCAGATACGCAGTATTTT. Translating it yields CASSLGRISDTQYF.

The gene calls are TRBV5-6 and TRBJ2-7, with D possibly called TRBD1 or TRBD2 (5 bases each). This CDR3 spans 15 amino acids. Trimming took off 3 bases at V and 0 bases at J, with 13 bases between the two ends. In germline, CDR1 is SGHDT, CDR2 YYEEEE. The CDR3 loop is CASSSRDVFSYEQYF. CDR3 nucleotide sequence: TGTGCCAGCAGCTCCCGGGACGTATTCTCCTACGAGCAGTACTTC. Combining the CDR3 with reference TRBV5-6 and TRBJ2-7 gives the whole variable domain DAGVTQSPTHLIKTRGQQVTLRCSPKSGHDTVSWYQQALGQGPQFIFQYYEEEERQRGNFPDRFSGHQFPNYSSELNVNALLLGDSALYLCASSSRDVFSYEQYFGPGTRLTVT.

This clonotype was seen ten or more times. This sequence joins TRBV6-1 and TRBJ1-5; the match to TRBD1 covers 7 bases. Per germline, CDR1 MNHNS and CDR2 SASEGT. V lost 4 bases and J lost 2; bases outside the gene matches: 5. The length of the CDR3 is 15 residues. CDR3 loop: CASSADRERNQPQHF. The CDR3 nucleotides read TGTGCCAGCAGTGCCGACAGGGAACGCAATCAGCCCCAGCATTTT.

This rearrangement joins TRBV4-1 to TRBJ2-3; D remains unclear. Deletions cut 1 base from V and 6 bases from J, with 11 bases between. Per the germline V gene, CDR1 is MGHRA and CDR2 is YSYEKL. This CDR3 is 14 amino acids long. The CDR3 here is CASSQVPSWDTQYF. The CDR3 nucleotides read TGCGCCAGCAGCCAAGTCCCATCCTGGGATACGCAGTATTTT.

The rearrangement joins TRBV5-6 to TRBJ1-2; 8 nucleotides agree with TRBD1. V dropped 4 bases and J dropped 6; count of bases not matched to a gene: 11. The V gene's germline CDR1 is SGHDT and CDR2 YYEEEE. This CDR3 is 15 amino acids long. The CDR3 reads CASSKTDRERHGYTF. The CDR3 DNA is TGTGCCAGCAGCAAAACGGACAGGGAAAGACATGGCTACACCTTC.

The chain has TRBV5-5 and TRBJ1-1, with TRBD1 matching 8 bases. V lost 4 bases to trimming and J lost 5 bases; unmatched junction nucleotides: 13. Germline V CDR1 and CDR2: SGHKS, YYEKEE (reference sequence). There are 16 residues in the CDR3. In DNA, the CDR3 is TGTGCCAGCAGCCTCAGCCACCTACAGGGGGAAACTGAAGCTTTCTTT. It yields the protein CASSLSHLQGETEAFF.

This clonotype was detected a few times. This chain connects TRBV10-3 to TRBJ2-7; no definite D call. Trimming cost V 8 bases and J 1 base, with 9 bases left between them. Germline CDR1 and CDR2: ENHRY and SYGVKD. There are 12 residues in the CDR3. CDR3 nucleotides: TGTGCCATCTCAGGCCGATCCTACGAGCAGTACTTC. It encodes CAISGRSYEQYF.